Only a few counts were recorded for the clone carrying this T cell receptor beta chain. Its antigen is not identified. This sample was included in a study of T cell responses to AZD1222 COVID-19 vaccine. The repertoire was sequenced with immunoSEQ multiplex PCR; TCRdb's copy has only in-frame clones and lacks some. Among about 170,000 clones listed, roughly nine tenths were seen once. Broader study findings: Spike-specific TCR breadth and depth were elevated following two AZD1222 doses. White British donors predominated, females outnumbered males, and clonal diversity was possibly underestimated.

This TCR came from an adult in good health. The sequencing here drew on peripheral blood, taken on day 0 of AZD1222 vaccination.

CDR3 loop: CASSPSAGGAYNEQFF. The DNA of the CDR3 is TGTGCCAGCTCACCCTCGGCCGGCGGAGCCTACAATGAGCAGTTCTTC. The rearrangement joins TRBV18 to TRBJ2-1; D not resolved. This CDR3 region has 16 residues. CDR1 KGHSH and CDR2 LQKENI come from the germline V gene. V was cut by 3 bases and J by 2 bases, with 14 bases left in between. Supplemented by reference TRBV18 and TRBJ2-1, the full variable domain reads NAGVMQNPRHLVRRRGQEARLRCSPMKGHSHVYWYRQLPEEGLKFMVYLQKENIIDESGMPKERFSAEFPKEGPSILRIQQVVRGDSAAYFCASSPSAGGAYNEQFFGPGTRLTVL.